These 22 T cell receptor beta chains share one sample of origin, sequenced in a study of metastatic and nonmetastatic thyroid tumors. Nobody among the patients had been given any treatment before thyroid surgery. TCRdb reanalyzed the PCR reads with MiXCR. Of approximately 30,000 clones listed, more than 20% are singletons. Sequenced input: blood. These receptors originate from a female donor with papillary thyroid cancer or a benign thyroid nodule (not recorded which). Some clones in this sample may be carry-over from other donors' samples.

This clone was observed many times. The chain recombines TRBV6-1 with TRBJ2-7; 10 nucleotides line up with TRBD2. The junction had 9 bases not matched to a gene; V was cut back by 8 bases and J by 2 bases. This CDR3 has 15 residues. CDR1 MNHNS and CDR2 SASEGT come from the germline V gene. The CDR3 bases are TGTGCCAGCGGGGGGTTAGCGGGAGGCACCTACGAGCAGTACTTC. This gives the protein CASGGLAGGTYEQYF.

This clone was seen more than once but under ten times. The chain has TRBV28 and TRBJ2-7; D uncertain. The germline V gene encodes CDR1 MDHEN and CDR2 SYDVKM. This CDR3 has 15 amino acids. Trimming left V 3 bases short and J 7 bases short, with 19 bases between. Written as DNA, the CDR3 is TGTGCCAGCAGTTTGGCTTCATTGGGCGCACGGGAGCAGTACTTC. Translated: CASSLASLGAREQYF.

Comment on this clone: A junction boundary mismatches the germline segment, possibly from a read error. This chain connects TRBV30 to TRBJ1-3; D ambiguous. CDR1 and CDR2 (germline): GTSNPN, SVGIG (reference sequence). The CDR3 consists of 13 residues. The CDR3 coding sequence is TGTGCCTGGAACCCCCAGACGCATGCTGGCATATTTTTT. Translated: CAWNPQTHAGIFF.

This chain uses TRBV19 with TRBJ2-1; 8 nucleotides match TRBD2. This CDR3 contains 14 residues. Trimming cost V 4 bases and J 4 bases; bases outside gene matches: 3. The germline V gene encodes CDR1 LNHDA and CDR2 SQIVND (reference sequence). CDR3 sequence reads: CASSSGGNYNEQFF. Here the CDR3 DNA reads TGTGCCAGTAGTAGCGGGGGGAATTACAATGAGCAGTTCTTC.

This clone occurred a few times. V and J are TRBV6-1 and TRBJ2-1; 8 bases are a match to TRBD2. V lost 5 bases and J lost 10; bases outside the gene matches: 16. Germline V gene lookup returns CDR1 MNHNS and CDR2 SASEGT. The CDR3 is made up of 16 amino acids. This CDR3 is CASSPISGINYDEQFF. DNA for the CDR3: TGTGCCAGCAGTCCGATTAGCGGGATAAATTATGACGAGCAGTTCTTC.

The chain carries TRBV18 and TRBJ1-2; a possible D gene is TRBD1 (5 bases). The CDR3 spans 16 residues. CDR1 is KGHSH, CDR2 LQKENI, per germline. With 3 bases removed from V and 0 bases from J, the gap between germline ends came to 14 bases. In DNA form, the CDR3 reads TGTGCCAGCTCACCCCGGGACGTAGCGACTAACTATGGCTACACCTTC. Amino acids: CASSPRDVATNYGYTF.

This clone was detected many times. This sequence joins TRBV20-1 and TRBJ1-5; D gene unclear. The CDR3 length is 14 residues. Germline V CDR1 and CDR2: DFQATT, SNEGSKA (reference sequence). The V gene lost 0 bases and the J gene lost 9 bases, with 15 bases spanning the gap. The CDR3: CSARDGMEGGPQHF. The CDR3 DNA reads TGCAGTGCTAGAGATGGTATGGAGGGTGGGCCCCAGCATTTT.

This clone was recorded a few times. Germline and junction disagree at one end, which may indicate a read error. The rearrangement joins TRBV27 to TRBJ1-6, with D unresolved. Germline V lookup: CDR1 MNHEY, CDR2 SMNVEV (reference sequence). The length of the CDR3 is 13 residues. The CDR3 bases are TGTGTCAGCAGAGGCACACAGAATTCACCCCTCCAATTT. This translates into CVSRGTQNSPLQF.

This clone came up many times. This sequence joins TRBV28 and TRBJ2-7; no firm D call. Trimming took 3 bases from V and 0 from J, leaving 6 bases between them. This CDR3 comprises 13 residues. Germline-derived CDR1 and CDR2 are MDHEN and SYDVKM. The CDR3 loop reads CASSFPSSYEQYF. CDR3 bases: TGTGCCAGCAGTTTCCCCAGCTCCTACGAGCAGTACTTC.

This clone was seen ten or more times. The chain has TRBV6-6 and TRBJ2-2; D is possibly TRBD2 (5 bases). The CDR3 extends over 20 amino acids. The germline V gene encodes CDR1 MNHNY and CDR2 SVGAGI (reference sequence). Trimming removed 8 bases from V and 8 bases from J, with 36 bases in between. CDR3 sequence: CASRGDLGGLPRAHGGELFF. CDR3 nucleotides: TGTGCCAGCCGGGGAGACCTAGGCGGGCTTCCCCGTGCCCACGGAGGGGAGCTGTTTTTT.

Ten or more counts support this clone. This sequence joins TRBV5-1 and TRBJ2-3; weak D call: TRBD2 (5 bases). Trimming left V 3 bases short and J 3 bases short, with 5 bases between. CDR3 length: 12 amino acids. Germline V lookup: CDR1 SGHRS, CDR2 YFSETQ. CDR3 region: CASSWTTDTQYF. CDR3 DNA: TGCGCCAGCAGCTGGACTACAGATACGCAGTATTTT.

In its sample, this clone was seen many times. This chain connects TRBV7-9 to TRBJ2-4, with 10 positions matching TRBD1. Looked up from germline, CDR1 is SEHNR and CDR2 is FQNEAQ (reference sequence). J gave up 1 base and V 6 bases, and 9 bases lay outside the gene matches. The length of the CDR3 is 17 residues. CDR3 in DNA: TGTGCCAGCAGGGAGACAGGGGGCGCTGGGGCCAAAAACATTCAGTACTTC. The encoded protein is CASRETGGAGAKNIQYF.

The table lists this clone with many counts. This chain joins TRBV27 and TRBJ2-1; no clear D. This CDR3 is 14 amino acids long. Trimming removed 0 bases from V and 2 bases from J, with 5 bases in between. Germline V lookup: CDR1 MNHEY, CDR2 SMNVEV (reference sequence). CDR3 protein: CASSLSITYNEQFF. CDR3 sequence (DNA): TGTGCCAGCAGTTTATCGATCACCTACAATGAGCAGTTCTTC.

This clone was detected ten times or more. CDR3 amino acids: CASRPGTSNTDTQYF. CDR3 nucleotides: TGTGCCAGCAGACCCGGGACTTCGAACACAGATACGCAGTATTTT. The genes are TRBV27 and TRBJ2-3; D perhaps matches TRBD2 (6 bases). The germline gives CDR1 MNHEY, CDR2 SMNVEV (reference sequence). V shed 6 bases and J shed 2 bases, with 15 bases lying between them. The CDR3 runs to 15 residues.

The chain carries TRBV5-1 and TRBJ2-3, with 7 bases matching TRBD1. The J segment lost 7 bases and the V segment lost 3 bases, leaving 8 bases of the junction unmatched. This CDR3 region has 14 residues. Germline V gene sequence: CDR1 SGHRS, CDR2 YFSETQ. CDR3 protein: CASSSTGYPYTQYF. CDR3 DNA sequence: TGCGCCAGCAGCTCGACAGGGTACCCATATACGCAGTATTTT.

By share of the sample, this clone is medium-sized (0.01 to 0.1%). The same CDR3 also results from other DNA sequences found in this sample. The chain combines TRBV6-5 with TRBJ2-3, with TRBD1 identical over 10 bases. Germline V lookup: CDR1 MNHEY, CDR2 SVGAGI. This CDR3 comprises 15 residues. The trim removed 2 bases at V and 2 bases at J, leaving 1 base unmatched. In DNA form, the CDR3 reads TGTGCCAGCAGTTACGGGACAGGGGACACAGATACGCAGTATTTT. This gives the protein CASSYGTGDTDTQYF.

This clone was recorded many times. The chain uses TRBV6-2 or TRBV6-3 and TRBJ2-1, with TRBD2 identical over 14 bases. CDR1 and CDR2 from the germline V gene are MNHEY and SVGEGT. Trimming took 4 bases from V and 8 from J; bases not matched to a gene: 4. The length of the CDR3 is 15 residues. CDR3 region: CASSSRLAGGHEQFF. CDR3 nucleotide sequence: TGTGCCAGCAGTTCGCGACTAGCGGGAGGGCATGAGCAGTTCTTC.

The chain links TRBV6-1 to TRBJ1-5; D not resolved. Between the trimmed V and J ends, which lost 6 bases and 8 bases, there was a span of 14 bases. The CDR3 totals 13 residues. The V gene's germline CDR1 is MNHNS and CDR2 SASEGT. CDR3 sequence (DNA): TGTGCCAGCAGCGCCAGAGGGCGGAAGCCCCAGCATTTT. Translation: CASSARGRKPQHF.

This clone was observed at least ten times. This chain joins TRBV30 and TRBJ2-2; 7 nucleotides line up with TRBD2. V gave up 5 bases and J gave up 7 bases; unmatched junction bases: 4. The CDR3 is 12 residues long. Germline V lookup: CDR1 GTSNPN, CDR2 SVGIG (reference sequence). CDR3 amino acids: CAWGRENGELFF. For the CDR3, the DNA is TGTGCCTGGGGGAGGGAAAACGGGGAGCTGTTTTTT.

By share of the sample, this clone is medium-sized. The rearrangement uses TRBV6-1 and TRBJ2-1; tentative D call: TRBD2 (5 bases). CDR3 length: 14 amino acids. The V end lost 6 bases, the J end lost 7 bases, and 16 bases lay between the germline ends. Germline values: CDR1 MNHNS, CDR2 SASEGT. CDR3 nucleotides: TGTGCCAGCAGGGCGGCACTAGGATGGAATGAGCAGTTCTTC. Translation: CASRAALGWNEQFF.

Only a few counts were recorded for this clone. An end of the junction does not agree with germline; a read error may underlie this. The chain couples TRBV6-1 to TRBJ1-2; maybe TRBD1 (5 bases). This CDR3 region has 14 residues. Germline V gene lookup returns CDR1 MNHNS and CDR2 SASEGT. The CDR3 loop reads CASSEFGNFRVYTF. CDR3 DNA sequence: TGTGCCAGCAGTGAATTCGGCAACTTCAGGGTGTACACATTC.

This clone was picked up many times. The V call is TRBV6-2 or TRBV6-3, the J call TRBJ2-4; TRBD2 matches 7 bases. The CDR3 has 16 amino acids. Germline-derived CDR1 and CDR2 are MNHEY and SVGEGT. With 0 bases clipped from V and 6 bases from J, the junction kept 8 bases outside the gene matches. Written as DNA, the CDR3 is TGTGCCAGCAGTTACTCGAACTCTAGCGGTATAAACATTCAGTACTTC. It is translated as CASSYSNSSGINIQYF.